This TCR beta chain was sequenced in a study of blood T cell repertoires in COVID-19. The wider study: From T cells, B-cell-depleted T cells, or PBMCs came the material, which was cDNA or gDNA.

The protocol was immunoSEQ multiplex PCR, while the TCRdb copy is restricted to in-frame clones and leaves out a portion. This sample has about 170,000 clones, with approximately 87% found just once. The table lists this clone with a count of one. V lost 4 bases, J lost 8 bases, and 17 bases stayed unmatched. The CDR3 has 17 residues. Germline assignment: CDR1 GTSNPN and CDR2 SVGIG (reference sequence). This sequence was found in a woman aged 45 to 65 who had recovered from COVID-19. The chain carries TRBV30 and TRBJ2-1; 10 nucleotides match TRBD1. Sequenced sample: PBMCs or T cells enriched from blood (not recorded which). Here the CDR3 DNA reads TGTGCCTGGAAGCGGCCGGGGAGGACAGGGGGTGAGGATGAGCAGTTCTTC. Translation: CAWKRPGRTGGEDEQFF.